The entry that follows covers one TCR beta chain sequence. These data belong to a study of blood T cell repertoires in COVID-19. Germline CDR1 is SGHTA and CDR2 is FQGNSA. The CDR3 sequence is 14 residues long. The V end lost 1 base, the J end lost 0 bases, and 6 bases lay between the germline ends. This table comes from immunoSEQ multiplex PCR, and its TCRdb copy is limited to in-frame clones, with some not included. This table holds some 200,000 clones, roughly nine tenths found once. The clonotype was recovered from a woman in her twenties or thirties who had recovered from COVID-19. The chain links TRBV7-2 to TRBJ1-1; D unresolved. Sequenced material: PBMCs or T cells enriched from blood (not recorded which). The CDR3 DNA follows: TGTGCCAGCAGCTTAGTTAACATGAACACTGAAGCTTTCTTT. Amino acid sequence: CASSLVNMNTEAFF.